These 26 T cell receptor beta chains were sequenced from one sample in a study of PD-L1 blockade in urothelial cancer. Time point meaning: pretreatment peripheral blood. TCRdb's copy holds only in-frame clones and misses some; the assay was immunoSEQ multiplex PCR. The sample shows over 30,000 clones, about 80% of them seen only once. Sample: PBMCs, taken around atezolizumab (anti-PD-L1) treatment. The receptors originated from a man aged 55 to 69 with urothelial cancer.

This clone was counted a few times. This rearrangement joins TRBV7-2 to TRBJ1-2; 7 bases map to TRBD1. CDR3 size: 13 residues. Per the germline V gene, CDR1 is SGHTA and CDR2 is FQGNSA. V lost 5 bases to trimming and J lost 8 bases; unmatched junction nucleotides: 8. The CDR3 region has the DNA TGTGCCAGCAGCGCCGCGACAGGGAGAGGCTACACCTTC. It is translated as CASSAATGRGYTF.

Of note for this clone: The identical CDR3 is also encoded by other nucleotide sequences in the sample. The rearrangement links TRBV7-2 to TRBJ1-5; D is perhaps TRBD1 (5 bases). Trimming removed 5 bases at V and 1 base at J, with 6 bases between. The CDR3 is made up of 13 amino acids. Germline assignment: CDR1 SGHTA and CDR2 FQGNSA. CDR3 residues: CASSPGSNQPQHF. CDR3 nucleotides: TGTGCCAGCAGCCCAGGGAGCAATCAGCCCCAGCATTTT.

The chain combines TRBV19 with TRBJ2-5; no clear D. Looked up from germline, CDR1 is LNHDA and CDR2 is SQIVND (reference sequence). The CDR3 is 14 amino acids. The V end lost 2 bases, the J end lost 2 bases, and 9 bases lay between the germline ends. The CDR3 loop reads CASSITILQETQYF. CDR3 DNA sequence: TGTGCCAGTAGTATAACTATATTACAAGAGACCCAGTACTTC. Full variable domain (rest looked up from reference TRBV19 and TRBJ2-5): DGGITQSPKYLFRKEGQNVTLSCEQNLNHDAMYWYRQDPGQGLRLIYYSQIVNDFQKGDIAEGYSVSREKKESFPLTVTSAQKNPTAFYLCASSITILQETQYFGPGTRLLVL.

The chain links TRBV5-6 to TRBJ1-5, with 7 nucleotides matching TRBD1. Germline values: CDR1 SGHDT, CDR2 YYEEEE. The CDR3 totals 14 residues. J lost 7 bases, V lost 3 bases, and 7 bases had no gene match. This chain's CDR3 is CASSWSGGGQPQHF. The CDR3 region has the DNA TGTGCCAGCAGCTGGTCAGGGGGTGGCCAGCCCCAGCATTTT.

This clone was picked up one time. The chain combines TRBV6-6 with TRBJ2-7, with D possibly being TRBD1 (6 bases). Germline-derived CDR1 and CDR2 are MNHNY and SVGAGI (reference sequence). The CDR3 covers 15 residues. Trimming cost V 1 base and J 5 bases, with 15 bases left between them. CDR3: CASSYFEGEPHEQYF. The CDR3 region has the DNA TGTGCCAGCAGTTACTTTGAGGGGGAGCCCCACGAGCAGTACTTC.

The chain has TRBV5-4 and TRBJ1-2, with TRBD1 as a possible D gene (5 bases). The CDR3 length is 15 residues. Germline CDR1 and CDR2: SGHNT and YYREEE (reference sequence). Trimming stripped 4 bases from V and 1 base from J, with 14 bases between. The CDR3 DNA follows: TGTGCCAGCAGCCTGGGCAGCGGGGGTAACTATGGCTACACCTTC. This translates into CASSLGSGGNYGYTF.

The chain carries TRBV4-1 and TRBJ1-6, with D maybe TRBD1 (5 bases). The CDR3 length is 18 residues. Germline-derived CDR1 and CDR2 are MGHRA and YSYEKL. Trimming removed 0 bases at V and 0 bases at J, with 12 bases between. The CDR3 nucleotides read TGCGCCAGCAGCCAAGATGGGGGGTTGAGCTCCTATAATTCACCCCTCCACTTT. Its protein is CASSQDGGLSSYNSPLHF.

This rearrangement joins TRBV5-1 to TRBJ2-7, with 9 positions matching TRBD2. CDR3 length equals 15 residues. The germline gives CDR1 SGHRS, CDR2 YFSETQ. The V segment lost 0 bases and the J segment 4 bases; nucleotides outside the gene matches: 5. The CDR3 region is CASSLDSGSRYEQYF. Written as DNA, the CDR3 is TGCGCCAGCAGCTTGGATAGCGGGAGTCGATACGAGCAGTACTTC. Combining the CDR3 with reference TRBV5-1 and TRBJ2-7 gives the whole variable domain KAGVTQTPRYLIKTRGQQVTLSCSPISGHRSVSWYQQTPGQGLQFLFEYFSETQRNKGNFPGRFSGRQFSNSRSEMNVSTLELGDSALYLCASSLDSGSRYEQYFGPGTRLTVT.

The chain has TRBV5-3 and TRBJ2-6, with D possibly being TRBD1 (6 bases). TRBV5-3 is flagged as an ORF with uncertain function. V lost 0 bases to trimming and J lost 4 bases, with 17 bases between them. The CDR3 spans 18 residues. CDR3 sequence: CARSLARQDALGANVLTF. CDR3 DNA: TGTGCCAGAAGCTTGGCGAGACAGGATGCTTTGGGGGCCAACGTCCTGACTTTC.

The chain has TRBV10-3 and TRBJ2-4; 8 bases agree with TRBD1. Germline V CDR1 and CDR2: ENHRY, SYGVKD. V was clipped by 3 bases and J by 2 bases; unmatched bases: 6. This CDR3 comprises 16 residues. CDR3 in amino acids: CAISDPHRGSKNIQYF. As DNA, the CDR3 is TGTGCCATCAGTGACCCCCACAGGGGGTCCAAAAACATTCAGTACTTC.

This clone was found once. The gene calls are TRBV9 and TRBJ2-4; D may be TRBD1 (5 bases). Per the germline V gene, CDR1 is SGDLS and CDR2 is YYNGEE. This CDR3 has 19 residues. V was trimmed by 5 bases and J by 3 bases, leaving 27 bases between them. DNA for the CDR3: TGTGCCAGCAGATCAGGTAAAGCGAAACTCGACAGCTACAAAAACATTCAGTACTTC. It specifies CASRSGKAKLDSYKNIQYF.

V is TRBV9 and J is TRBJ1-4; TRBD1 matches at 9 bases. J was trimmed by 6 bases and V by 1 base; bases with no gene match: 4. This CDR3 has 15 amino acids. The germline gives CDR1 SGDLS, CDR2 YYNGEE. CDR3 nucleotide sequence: TGTGCCAGCAGCGTACGAGACAGGGGGGATGAAAAACTGTTTTTT. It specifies CASSVRDRGDEKLFF.

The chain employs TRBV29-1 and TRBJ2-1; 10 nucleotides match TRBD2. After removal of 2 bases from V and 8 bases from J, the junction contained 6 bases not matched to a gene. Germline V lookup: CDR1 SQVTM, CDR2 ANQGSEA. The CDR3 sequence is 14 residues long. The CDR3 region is CSVEPLAGRDEQFF. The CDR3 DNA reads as TGCAGCGTTGAACCACTAGCGGGAAGAGATGAGCAGTTCTTC.

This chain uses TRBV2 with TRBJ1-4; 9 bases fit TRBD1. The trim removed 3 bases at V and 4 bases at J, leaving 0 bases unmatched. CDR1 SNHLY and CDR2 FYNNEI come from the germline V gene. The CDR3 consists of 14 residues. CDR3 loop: CASSEDRGNEKLFF. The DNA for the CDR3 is TGTGCCAGCAGTGAGGACAGGGGTAATGAAAAACTGTTTTTT.

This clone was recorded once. CDR3 sequence reads: CASSRQGAYEQYF. The CDR3 DNA reads TGTGCCAGCAGTCGACAGGGGGCGTACGAGCAGTACTTC. This rearrangement joins TRBV7-6 to TRBJ2-7; the match to TRBD1 covers 10 bases. V lost 6 bases and J lost 4; bases outside the gene matches: 3. The CDR3 runs to 13 residues. CDR1 and CDR2 from the germline V gene are SGHVS and FNYEAQ.

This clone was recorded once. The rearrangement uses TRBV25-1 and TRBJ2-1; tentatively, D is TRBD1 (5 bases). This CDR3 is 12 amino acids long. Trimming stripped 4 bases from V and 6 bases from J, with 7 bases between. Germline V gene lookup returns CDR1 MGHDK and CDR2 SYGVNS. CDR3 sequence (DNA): TGTGCCAGCAGTGGACAGCCCAATGAGCAGTTCTTC. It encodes CASSGQPNEQFF.

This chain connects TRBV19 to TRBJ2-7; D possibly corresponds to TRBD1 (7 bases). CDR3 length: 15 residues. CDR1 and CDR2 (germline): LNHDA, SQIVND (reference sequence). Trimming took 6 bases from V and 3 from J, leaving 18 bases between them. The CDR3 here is CASRTRGPGGYEQYF. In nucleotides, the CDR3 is TGTGCCAGTAGGACTCGGGGGCCAGGGGGCTACGAGCAGTACTTC.

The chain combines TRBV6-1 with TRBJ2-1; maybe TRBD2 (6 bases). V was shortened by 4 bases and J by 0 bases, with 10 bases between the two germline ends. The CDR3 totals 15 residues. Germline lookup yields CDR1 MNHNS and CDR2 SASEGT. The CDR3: CASSASESSYNEQFF. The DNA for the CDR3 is TGTGCCAGCAGTGCTAGCGAAAGCTCCTACAATGAGCAGTTCTTC.

As DNA, the CDR3 is TGTGCCAGCATGAAAATGAACAGGGTCCAAGAGACCCAGTACTTC. Residues: CASMKMNRVQETQYF. V is TRBV27 and J is TRBJ2-5; perhaps TRBD1 as D (6 bases). The V gene's germline CDR1 is MNHEY and CDR2 SMNVEV (reference sequence). The length of the CDR3 is 15 residues. Trimming shortened V by 7 bases and J by 1 base, and 16 bases separated the two germline ends.

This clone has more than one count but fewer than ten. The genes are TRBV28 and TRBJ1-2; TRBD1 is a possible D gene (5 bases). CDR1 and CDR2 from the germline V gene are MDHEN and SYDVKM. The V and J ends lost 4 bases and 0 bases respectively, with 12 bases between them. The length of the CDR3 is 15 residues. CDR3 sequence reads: CASSSSRGANYGYTF. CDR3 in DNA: TGTGCCAGCAGTTCCTCCCGGGGGGCTAACTATGGCTACACCTTC.

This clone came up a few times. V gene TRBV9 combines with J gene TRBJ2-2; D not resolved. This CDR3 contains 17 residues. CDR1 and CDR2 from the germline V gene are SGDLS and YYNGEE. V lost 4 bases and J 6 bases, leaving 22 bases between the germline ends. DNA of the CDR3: TGTGCCAGCAGCTTGACGACTTTGGGTTTTGGTTCCGGGGAGCTGTTTTTT. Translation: CASSLTTLGFGSGELFF.

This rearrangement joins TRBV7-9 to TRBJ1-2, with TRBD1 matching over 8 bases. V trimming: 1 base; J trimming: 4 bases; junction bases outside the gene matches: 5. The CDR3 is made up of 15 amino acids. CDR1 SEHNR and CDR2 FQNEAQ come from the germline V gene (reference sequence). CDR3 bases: TGTGCCAGCAGCTTAGGGGACAGGAATTCCTATGGCTACACCTTC. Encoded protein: CASSLGDRNSYGYTF.

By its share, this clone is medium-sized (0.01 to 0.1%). This CDR3 is CASSEGSVDNQPQHF. DNA for the CDR3: TGTGCCAGCAGTGAAGGGTCGGTAGACAATCAGCCCCAGCATTTT. The rearrangement links TRBV6-1 to TRBJ1-5; the D is unclear. Trimming shortened V by 1 base and J by 3 bases, and 10 bases separated the two germline ends. The CDR3 runs to 15 residues. In germline, CDR1 is MNHNS, CDR2 SASEGT.

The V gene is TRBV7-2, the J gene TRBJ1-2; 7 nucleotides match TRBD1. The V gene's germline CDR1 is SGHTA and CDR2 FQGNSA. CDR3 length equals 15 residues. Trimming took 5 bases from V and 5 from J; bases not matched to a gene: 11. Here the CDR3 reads CASSLSVTGRYGYTF. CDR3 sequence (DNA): TGTGCCAGCAGCCTTAGCGTGACAGGGAGATATGGCTACACCTTC.

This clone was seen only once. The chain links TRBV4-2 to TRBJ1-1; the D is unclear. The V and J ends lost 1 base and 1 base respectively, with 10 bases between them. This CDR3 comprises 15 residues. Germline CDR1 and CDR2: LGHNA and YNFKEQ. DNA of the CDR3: TGTGCCAGCAGCCAAGGCAAGAGCGGGAACACTGAAGCTTTCTTT. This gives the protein CASSQGKSGNTEAFF.

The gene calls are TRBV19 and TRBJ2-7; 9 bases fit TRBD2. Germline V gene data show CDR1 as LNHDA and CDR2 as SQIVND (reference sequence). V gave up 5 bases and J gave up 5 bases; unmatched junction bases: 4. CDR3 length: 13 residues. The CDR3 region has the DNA TGTGCCAGTAGTCCGCGGGGGGGCAACGAGCAGTACTTC. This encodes CASSPRGGNEQYF.